This TCR beta chain was recorded in a study of T cell responses to AZD1222 COVID-19 vaccine (dated by TCRdb to about 2021). Looking at the study overall: TCR sequencing was performed for more than 230 trial participants, of whom approximately 200 were given two doses of AZD1222 and some 25 were given two doses of MenACWY control vaccine. Trial participants were enrolled by age into subgroups of 18-55, 56-69 and 70-plus years, and around 140, 26 and 57 TCR-sequenced participants, respectively, were included in these subgroups. Points the paper makes about the study in general: Only five to seven AZD1222 recipients were SARS-CoV-2 seropositive at baseline, limiting conclusions about previously exposed vaccinees. Reportedly, close to half of the unique spike-specific TCRs recognized epitopes lying outside the regions that are mutated in the B.1.351 and B.1.1.7 variants. Participants were mostly white British, with more females than males. The authors suggested clonal diversity may have been underestimated. The 56-69-year group was small, and its depth increase did not reach significance, likely because of low power. Because no day 14 peak-response samples were available, repertoires were characterized only after the peak T cell response. The whole spike protein was spanned by vaccine-associated CD4 TCRs, and dominant responses were seen in regions 160-218 and 743-854. Spike-specific TCR breadth and depth rose significantly after two AZD1222 doses compared with day 0 and with MenACWY recipients.

The CDR3 regions of human TCRbeta chains were analyzed by immunosequencing. The study's processing was this. Repertoire TCRs were matched against a reference library of SARS-CoV-2-specific TCRs generated with the MIRA antigen-specificity platform. Breadth was defined as the fraction of unique TCRs that were SARS-CoV-2-associated, and depth was defined as the fraction of total T cells that were SARS-CoV-2-associated. Using the MIRA data, each spike-specific TCR was mapped to the spike region that the TCR reacts to and placed in a CD4 or CD8 class. Log10-transformed breadth and depth values were compared by one-way ANOVA with Sidak's multiple comparisons tests. This immuneACCESS table, as held by TCRdb, lists in-frame sequences with V and J called but not all clones. Of the missing ones, under half trace to an unresolved V gene in checked studies; the others have no known cause. V and J calls and clone size are copied from that table; D and trimming were computed from the DNA. Here the sample has about 130,000 clones; roughly 86% occur a single time. The top ten constitute more than 5.5% of the sample.

Interpreted using the paper, the time point label stands for: about 28 days (+/-7) after the second vaccine dose. AZD1222 recipients given second doses at about 4 weeks or at about 12 weeks were pooled, since spike-specific TCR depth and breadth were not found to differ between the two schedules. Vaccinee samples were obtained from the UK trials COV001 and COV002, which included a single-blind randomized controlled phase 2/3 trial of AZD1222 (ChAdOx1 nCoV-19) in healthy adults. For TCRbeta chain sequencing, PBMC samples were collected from trial participants at day 0 and at day 28 after the second dose. Notes on this clone: Its recognized antigen is unknown. Per-base qualities were not stored, and no clone one base away is much larger.

The sample consisted of peripheral blood, taken 28 days after the second AZD1222 dose. The sequence was collected from an adult who received the AZD1222 COVID-19 vaccine.

The CDR3 loop reads CATSKRQGGEQFF. In nucleotide form, the sequence is TGTGCCACCAGCAAACGACAGGGAGGAGAGCAGTTCTTC. The chain links TRBV15 with TRBJ2-1, with TRBD1 tentatively as D gene (7 bases match). The V end loses 4 bases and the J end loses 10 bases, and a stretch of 14 bases separates them. According to the germline V gene (reference sequence), CDR1 reads LNHNV and CDR2 reads YYDKDF. Measured from the cysteine to the phenylalanine, the CDR3 is 13 residues long. Here the CDR3 DNA is all that survives: 39 bases in frame from base 1.